This T cell receptor beta chain was observed in a study of T-cell memory formation after mild COVID-19. V was clipped by 2 bases and J by 5 bases; unmatched bases: 10. The CDR3 runs to 17 residues. Germline V gene data show CDR1 as MNHNS and CDR2 as SASEGT. 5'RACE, which relied on constant-segment primers, yielded TCR alpha and TCR beta cDNA libraries carrying sample barcodes and UMIs. TCRdb used MiXCR to reprocess the 5' RACE reads, holding one entry per CDR3 protein. The sample holds 540,000 or so distinct CDR3 sequences, roughly 20% seen once. This chain joins TRBV6-1 and TRBJ2-3; TRBD2 matches at 10 bases. The sequence was obtained from an adult woman who had mild COVID-19 (a few samples of this study predate the infection). Cell type and time point are not known. Input material: PBMCs or a T cell subset sorted from them (not recorded which). This CDR3 reads CASSESPSGSFGDTQYF. CDR3 sequence (DNA): TGTGCCAGCAGTGAATCCCCTAGCGGGAGCTTTGGAGATACGCAGTATTTT.